One and the same sample provided the 26 T cell receptor beta chains below, sequenced in a study of beta chain features in type 1 diabetes. Study results and limitations: Among patients with Type 1 diabetes, TCRB CDR3s were moderately but significantly shorter in every one of the four CD4+ subsets.

These receptors have no known antigen. cDNA synthesis used the whole RNA isolate, giving expressed TCRB sequences. Generated by immunoSEQ multiplex PCR, the TCRdb table keeps only in-frame clones and is missing some. The profile covers 250,000 to 300,000 clones, with about 13% appearing a single time and 0.015% to 0.02% taken by the ten largest. Sequenced input: naive CD4+ T cells from blood. These receptors originate from a man aged 25-40 years with type 1 diabetes.

The J gene is TRBJ1-1, the V gene TRBV5-6; D gene ambiguous. V lost 0 bases and J 4 bases, leaving 10 bases between the germline ends. Germline V gives CDR1 SGHDT, CDR2 YYEEEE. CDR3 length: 14 amino acids. In DNA, the CDR3 is TGTGCCAGCAGCTTGGTTGCAGTTTCCACTGAAGCTTTCTTT. Translation gives CASSLVAVSTEAFF.

The chain carries TRBV5-6 and TRBJ2-7, with D possibly TRBD2 on 5 matching bases. Trimming cost V 5 bases and J 1 base, with 16 bases left between them. Germline-derived CDR1 and CDR2 are SGHDT and YYEEEE. This CDR3 contains 15 residues. DNA for the CDR3: TGTGCCAGCAGACAAACGGGGTCTGGGTCCTACGAGCAGTACTTC. This translates into CASRQTGSGSYEQYF.

In this sample, this clone turned up a few times. The V call is TRBV5-4, the J call TRBJ2-3, with TRBD1 matching 9 bases. The CDR3 is 15 residues long. Germline CDR1 reads SGHNT; CDR2 reads YYREEE (reference sequence). Trimming at V came to 3 bases and at J to 5 bases, leaving 7 bases not matched to a gene. The chain's CDR3 is CASSWRDREGDTQYF. For the CDR3, the DNA is TGTGCCAGCAGCTGGAGGGACAGGGAGGGAGATACGCAGTATTTT.

The CDR3 coding sequence is TGTGCCAGCAGCGCGCTTCCAGGGCCCGGGGAGCTGTTTTTT. This sequence encodes CASSALPGPGELFF. The rearrangement uses TRBV7-2 and TRBJ2-2, with D maybe TRBD1 (5 bases). This CDR3 has 14 amino acids. CDR1 is SGHTA and CDR2 is FQGNSA in the germline V gene. Trimming pared 5 bases from V and 6 bases from J, leaving 13 bases between.

In this sample, this clone turned up a few times. The V and J genes are TRBV4-3 and TRBJ2-6, with TRBD1 identical over 9 bases. CDR1 is LGHNA and CDR2 is YSLEER in the germline V gene. The CDR3 extends over 18 amino acids. The trim removed 0 bases at V and 1 base at J, leaving 4 bases unmatched. Here the CDR3 reads CASSQEYRGRSGANVLTF. The DNA for the CDR3 is TGCGCCAGCAGCCAAGAGTACAGGGGGCGGTCTGGGGCCAACGTCCTGACTTTC.

With respect to this clone: The same CDR3 can be traced to other DNA sequences in this sample. The chain recombines TRBV9 with TRBJ1-1, with TRBD1 matching 7 bases. Losses at the gene ends were 0 bases for V and 4 bases for J; bases not matched to a gene: 3. From germline, CDR1 is SGDLS and CDR2 YYNGEE. CDR3 length: 14 amino acids. The CDR3 nucleotides are TGTGCCAGCAGCGTAGAACCAGGGGGCACTGAAGCTTTCTTT. Translated: CASSVEPGGTEAFF.

This clone has a handful of counts. The CDR3, as DNA: TGTGCCAGTAGTATTCGGGACATGATCGGTTTCGATGAGCAGTTCTTC. Its translation is CASSIRDMIGFDEQFF. The chain links TRBV19 to TRBJ2-1; tentative D call: TRBD1 (6 bases). The CDR3 consists of 16 residues. V gave up 3 bases and J gave up 8 bases, with 20 bases separating them. CDR1 LNHDA and CDR2 SQIVND come from the germline V gene (reference sequence).

The chain combines TRBV25-1 with TRBJ2-1, with TRBD2 matching 14 bases. The length of the CDR3 is 17 residues. CDR1 MGHDK and CDR2 SYGVNS come from the germline V gene. With V trimmed by 3 bases and J by 8 bases, 9 bases remained unmatched. The CDR3 protein is CASSEPRLAGGRDEQFF. The DNA of the CDR3 is TGTGCCAGCAGTGAGCCCCGACTAGCGGGAGGGCGGGATGAGCAGTTCTTC.

This clone was counted between two and nine times. V is TRBV30 and J is TRBJ2-1; TRBD2 agrees at 11 bases. The V and J ends lost 3 bases and 5 bases, in that order; junction bases with no gene match: 6. This CDR3 contains 15 residues. Germline V CDR1 and CDR2: GTSNPN, SVGIG (reference sequence). The DNA for the CDR3 is TGTGCCTGGAGGCGTAGCGGGAGGGCCAACAATGAGCAGTTCTTC. It yields the protein CAWRRSGRANNEQFF.

The J gene is TRBJ1-5, the V gene TRBV5-4, with D unresolved. The CDR3 has 13 residues. Germline V gene data show CDR1 as SGHNT and CDR2 as YYREEE (reference sequence). V shed 0 bases and J shed 5 bases, with 6 bases lying between them. The chain's CDR3 is CASSLVPDQPQHF. In DNA form, the CDR3 reads TGTGCCAGCAGCTTGGTCCCCGATCAGCCCCAGCATTTT.

In this sample, this clone turned up a few times. This sequence joins TRBV9 and TRBJ2-3, with 7 bases aligning to TRBD2. The CDR3 has 17 residues. The V gene's germline CDR1 is SGDLS and CDR2 YYNGEE. V was clipped by 1 base and J by 2 bases; unmatched bases: 10. The CDR3 nucleotides read TGTGCCAGCAGCGTATCCTCGGCTAGCGGTTTCACAGATACGCAGTATTTT. Amino acid sequence: CASSVSSASGFTDTQYF.

In this sample, this clone turned up a few times. The chain has TRBV18 and TRBJ1-4; D not resolved. Trimming removed 3 bases at V and 8 bases at J, with 10 bases between. Per the germline V gene, CDR1 is KGHSH and CDR2 is LQKENI. This CDR3 region has 13 residues. The CDR3 DNA is TGTGCCAGCTCACCTTGGGAGCGAGAAAAACTGTTTTTT. Amino acid sequence: CASSPWEREKLFF.

In this sample, this clone turned up many times. The gene calls are TRBV30 and TRBJ2-4; D possibly corresponds to TRBD1 (6 bases). Germline values: CDR1 GTSNPN, CDR2 SVGIG (reference sequence). Deletions cut 1 base from V and 9 bases from J, with 10 bases between. The CDR3 consists of 12 residues. The CDR3 DNA reads TGTGCCTGGAGTGACAGGGAAATCATTCAGTACTTC. Its protein product is CAWSDREIIQYF. Variable domain in full (rest from reference TRBV30 and TRBJ2-4): SQTIHQWPATLVQPVGSPLSLECTVEGTSNPNLYWYRQAAGRGLQLLFYSVGIGQISSEVPQNLSASRPQDRQFILSSKKLLLSDSGFYLCAWSDREIIQYFGAGTRLSVL.

This clone was observed a few times. The chain employs TRBV28 and TRBJ2-7; 9 bases are a match to TRBD2. Germline V gene lookup returns CDR1 MDHEN and CDR2 SYDVKM. The ends lost 3 bases at V and 2 bases at J; junction bases unmatched: 5. CDR3 length equals 15 residues. CDR3 amino acids: CASSLPASGAYEQYF. CDR3 bases: TGTGCCAGCAGTTTGCCGGCTAGCGGGGCCTACGAGCAGTACTTC.

The chain recombines TRBV15 with TRBJ2-7, with D tentatively TRBD1 (6 bases). The V end lost 5 bases, the J end lost 4 bases, and 12 bases lay between the germline ends. Germline V gene sequence: CDR1 LNHNV, CDR2 YYDKDF (reference sequence). The CDR3 extends over 13 amino acids. The CDR3 is CATSVGQLYEQYF. In nucleotides, the CDR3 is TGTGCCACCAGCGTAGGACAGTTATACGAGCAGTACTTC.

This clone occurred a few times. The rearrangement uses TRBV11-1 and TRBJ2-7; 11 bases agree with TRBD2. Germline V gene lookup returns CDR1 SGHAT and CDR2 FQDESV (reference sequence). CDR3 size: 15 residues. V was clipped by 4 bases and J by 2 bases; unmatched bases: 4. CDR3 nucleotide sequence: TGTGCCAGCAGCTCCGCTAGCGGGAGGCCCTACGAGCAGTACTTC. Residues: CASSSASGRPYEQYF.

This clone was counted between two and nine times. The J gene is TRBJ1-2, the V gene TRBV2, with TRBD1 identical over 8 bases. The length of the CDR3 is 13 residues. Germline assignment: CDR1 SNHLY and CDR2 FYNNEI. Unmatched junction bases numbered 3, after V lost 4 bases and J lost 5 bases. CDR3 sequence: CASSGTGRYGYTF. CDR3 nucleotide sequence: TGTGCCAGCAGTGGGACAGGGAGATATGGCTACACCTTC.

This chain joins TRBV5-1 and TRBJ2-7, with a possible D match to TRBD1 (6 bases). V was shortened by 6 bases and J by 1 base, with 20 bases between the two germline ends. Germline V gene lookup returns CDR1 SGHRS and CDR2 YFSETQ. This CDR3 is built from 16 residues. The CDR3 sequence: CASKSLGASGSYEQYF. CDR3 bases: TGCGCCAGCAAAAGTTTGGGGGCGTCCGGATCCTACGAGCAGTACTTC.

This rearrangement joins TRBV28 to TRBJ1-5; D unresolved. The germline gives CDR1 MDHEN, CDR2 SYDVKM. V lost 7 bases, J lost 2 bases, and 9 bases lay in between. The CDR3 is 13 residues long. CDR3: CASIRHRNQPQHF. CDR3 DNA sequence: TGTGCCAGCATTAGACACCGCAATCAGCCCCAGCATTTT.

The chain joins TRBV21-1 to TRBJ2-5; TRBD2, the table's D call, lacks a check against the DNA. TRBV21-1 is assigned pseudogene status. The CDR3 has 12 amino acids. CDR3 DNA sequence: TGTGCCAGCAGCAAAGAGTCGCGGCTTAATGACTTC. Amino acids: CASSKESRLNDF.

This clone was found a few times. The chain joins TRBV7-3 to TRBJ2-3; 8 positions agree with TRBD2. After removal of 0 bases from V and 5 bases from J, the junction contained 4 bases not matched to a gene. This CDR3 spans 15 amino acids. Germline V gene sequence: CDR1 SGHTA, CDR2 FQGTGA. The CDR3, as DNA: TGTGCCAGCAGCTTAACAACCCTAGCGGGAGATACGCAGTATTTT. It codes for CASSLTTLAGDTQYF.

A few counts support this clone. The chain uses TRBV15 and TRBJ2-7; TRBD2 aligns across 9 bases. Germline assignment: CDR1 LNHNV and CDR2 YYDKDF (reference sequence). This CDR3 is built from 15 residues. J lost 6 bases, V lost 1 base, and 7 bases had no gene match. The DNA of the CDR3 is TGTGCCACCAGCAGAGGCGGGCGGGAGGGTCTCGAGCAGTACTTC. Protein product: CATSRGGREGLEQYF.

The chain joins TRBV18 to TRBJ2-2; D ambiguous. Germline loops: CDR1 KGHSH, CDR2 LQKENI. The ends were cut back, 3 bases at V and 8 bases at J, with 7 bases in the middle. This CDR3 has 12 amino acids. This CDR3 is CASSPKRGELFF. Written as DNA, the CDR3 is TGTGCCAGCTCACCTAAACGGGGGGAGCTGTTTTTT.

The CDR3 here is CAAKGWASGSKHEQYF. CDR3 nucleotides: TGTGCCGCTAAGGGGTGGGCTAGCGGGAGTAAGCACGAGCAGTACTTC. The chain employs TRBV10-3 and TRBJ2-7; 10 nucleotides match TRBD2. Germline V gene lookup returns CDR1 ENHRY and CDR2 SYGVKD. CDR3 length equals 16 residues. V lost 11 bases to trimming and J lost 5 bases; unmatched junction nucleotides: 18.

The V gene is TRBV23-1, the J gene TRBJ1-5, with D tentatively TRBD1 (6 bases). TRBV23-1 is sorted into the ORF group, with uncertain function. This CDR3 has 15 amino acids. Trimming removed 4 bases from V and 4 bases from J, with 14 bases in between. CDR3 residues: CASSPIPDRNQPQHF. DNA for the CDR3: TGCGCCAGCAGTCCGATCCCGGACAGAAATCAGCCCCAGCATTTT.

The chain is built from TRBV4-3 and TRBJ2-5, with 7 bases matching TRBD1. Germline V gives CDR1 LGHNA, CDR2 YSLEER. After removal of 1 base from V and 3 bases from J, the junction contained 2 bases not matched to a gene. This CDR3 has 14 amino acids. This CDR3 is CASSQGTGKETQYF. The DNA for the CDR3 is TGCGCCAGCAGCCAAGGGACAGGAAAAGAGACCCAGTACTTC.